The 29 T cell receptor beta chains presented below share a single source sample, sequenced in a study of CD8 T cells in ankylosing spondylitis. One entry per CDR3 protein, called by TCRdb with MiXCR from the 5' RACE reads. The data show some 250,000 distinct CDR3 sequences, roughly 8.6% seen once. The sequenced sample was blood, either unsorted or a sorted T cell fraction (not recorded which). The receptors here all came from a male donor with ankylosing spondylitis or in good health (not recorded which).

This clonotype was picked up many times. The chain carries TRBV5-1 and TRBJ2-2; D might be TRBD1 (8 bases). Trimming took 7 bases from V and 6 from J, leaving 19 bases between them. The germline CDR1 and CDR2 sequences are SGHRS and YFSETQ. The CDR3 is 15 residues long. CDR3 protein: CASSPSTGGAGELFF. The CDR3 DNA follows: TGCGCCAGCTCTCCAAGCACAGGGGGGGCCGGGGAGCTGTTTTTT.

This clonotype was seen many times. This chain links TRBV7-9 with TRBJ2-2; 7 bases agree with TRBD2. Per germline, CDR1 SEHNR and CDR2 FQNEAQ (reference sequence). This CDR3 is 16 amino acids long. With 2 bases clipped from V and 2 bases from J, the junction kept 5 bases outside the gene matches. CDR3 DNA: TGTGCCAGCAGCTTAAGGCGGGAGTCTAACACCGGGGAGCTGTTTTTT. It codes for CASSLRRESNTGELFF.

This chain connects TRBV5-1 to TRBJ2-1; D call uncertain. This CDR3 comprises 16 residues. V dropped 0 bases and J dropped 0 bases, with 10 bases sitting between them. The germline gives CDR1 SGHRS, CDR2 YFSETQ. The CDR3 DNA reads as TGCGCCAGCAGCTTGGCCATTGGCCTCTCCTACAATGAGCAGTTCTTC. Translated, it gives CASSLAIGLSYNEQFF.

This clonotype was seen repeatedly, ten times or more. In nucleotides, the CDR3 is TGCGCCAGCAGCCAAGAGTACGGGGGGGGGAACACCGGGGAGCTGTTTTTT. This codes for CASSQEYGGGNTGELFF. The J gene is TRBJ2-2, the V gene TRBV4-3; TRBD2 aligns across 8 bases. J was trimmed by 1 base and V by 0 bases; bases with no gene match: 4. The germline V gene has CDR1 LGHNA and CDR2 YSLEER. The CDR3 is 17 amino acids.

This clonotype showed up many times. The genes are TRBV7-9 and TRBJ1-1, with D unclear. Trimming left V 7 bases short and J 11 bases short, with 17 bases between. The CDR3 extends over 12 amino acids. Germline lookup yields CDR1 SEHNR and CDR2 FQNEAQ (reference sequence). CDR3 amino acids: CASTLMAPQAFF. CDR3 in DNA: TGTGCCAGCACCCTCATGGCTCCGCAGGCTTTCTTT. Using reference TRBV7-9 and TRBJ1-1 for the parts outside the CDR3, the full variable domain is DTGVSQNPRHKITKRGQNVTFRCDPISEHNRLYWYRQTLGQGPEFLTYFQNEAQLEKSRLLSDRFSAERPKGSFSTLEIQRTEQGDSAMYLCASTLMAPQAFFGQGTRLTVV.

Many counts were recorded for this clonotype. The chain combines TRBV6-2 or TRBV6-3 with TRBJ2-6; a weak D match, TRBD1 (5 bases). CDR3 length: 15 residues. CDR1 is MNHEY, CDR2 SVGEGT, per germline. Between the trimmed V and J ends, which lost 3 bases and 2 bases, there was a span of 8 bases. CDR3 residues: CASSYGAAGANVLTF. The CDR3 DNA sequence: TGTGCCAGCAGTTATGGGGCAGCTGGGGCCAACGTCCTGACTTTC.

This clonotype was observed many times. The CDR3 sequence: CASSLSGPTTEAFF. DNA of the CDR3: TGTGCCAGCAGCTTATCCGGACCCACCACTGAAGCTTTCTTT. V is TRBV7-6 and J is TRBJ1-1; no reliable D call. The germline V and J ends were trimmed by 2 bases and 4 bases, with 11 bases remaining between them. The CDR3 is made up of 14 amino acids. From germline, CDR1 is SGHVS and CDR2 FNYEAQ.

Many counts were recorded for this clonotype. V usage is TRBV7-2 and J usage is TRBJ2-5; tentative D call: TRBD1 (5 bases). The V gene lost 3 bases and the J gene lost 1 base, with 9 bases spanning the gap. This CDR3 has 14 amino acids. CDR1 and CDR2 (germline): SGHTA, FQGNSA. The CDR3 DNA is TGTGCCAGCAGCTTTCCTGACAGCCAAGAGACCCAGTACTTC. Protein: CASSFPDSQETQYF. The complete variable domain, with remaining parts taken from reference TRBV7-2 and TRBJ2-5, reads GAGVSQSPSNKVTEKGKDVELRCDPISGHTALYWYRQSLGQGLEFLIYFQGNSAPDKSGLPSDRFSAERTGGSVSTLTIQRTQQEDSAVYLCASSFPDSQETQYFGPGTRLLVL.

The chain uses TRBV30 and TRBJ1-1; D is unresolved. The CDR3 runs to 14 residues. Germline CDR1 is GTSNPN and CDR2 is SVGIG (reference sequence). Trimming removed 4 bases at V and 2 bases at J, with 14 bases between. The CDR3 region has the DNA TGTGCCTGGACGAGTAACCAAATAAACACTGAAGCTTTCTTT. Encoded protein: CAWTSNQINTEAFF.

The sample holds many counts of this clonotype. The chain combines TRBV5-5 with TRBJ2-5; D is uncertain. There are 16 residues in the CDR3. In germline, CDR1 is SGHKS, CDR2 YYEKEE (reference sequence). V lost 2 bases and J 1 base, leaving 15 bases between the germline ends. The CDR3 nucleotides read TGTGCCAGCAGCTTACTACCGACTGCGGTCCAAGAGACCCAGTACTTC. Its protein product is CASSLLPTAVQETQYF.

This clonotype was found many times. The chain employs TRBV20-1 and TRBJ1-5; no clear D. The CDR3 spans 14 residues. From germline, CDR1 is DFQATT and CDR2 SNEGSKA (reference sequence). V was clipped by 6 bases and J by 2 bases, with 14 bases between them. The CDR3 DNA is TGCAGTGCCCCCCCCCAGGTCGGCAATCAGCCCCAGCATTTT. Translation: CSAPPQVGNQPQHF.

Ten or more counts support this clonotype. The J gene is TRBJ2-3, the V gene TRBV2, with D uncertain. Germline V gene data show CDR1 as SNHLY and CDR2 as FYNNEI. V lost 8 bases and J 2 bases, leaving 5 bases between the germline ends. The CDR3 contains 11 residues. The CDR3 reads CASRHTDTQYF. CDR3 DNA: TGTGCCAGCCGACACACAGATACGCAGTATTTT.

This clonotype was observed a handful of times. J is TRBJ1-3 and V is TRBV29-1; D not certain. Germline CDR1 is SQVTM and CDR2 is ANQGSEA. The V end was cut by 4 bases, the J end by 0 bases, with 13 bases between. There are 15 residues in the CDR3. CDR3 sequence: CSVVSQADSGNTIYF. The CDR3 region has the DNA TGCAGCGTTGTGAGTCAGGCCGACTCTGGAAACACCATATATTTT.

Regarding this clonotype: Possible read error: a much larger clone is one base away. The chain links TRBV7-2 to TRBJ2-2; TRBD2 aligns across 7 bases. V was clipped by 5 bases and J by 7 bases; unmatched bases: 10. Per the germline V gene, CDR1 is SGHTA and CDR2 is FQGNSA. The CDR3 loop spans 15 amino acids. CDR3 in DNA: TGTGCCAGCAGCCAGATTGTGGGGGGGATCGGGGAGCTGTTTTTT. Protein: CASSQIVGGIGELFF. Supplemented by reference TRBV7-2 and TRBJ2-2, the full variable domain reads GAGVSQSPSNKVTEKGKDVELRCDPISGHTALYWYRQSLGQGLEFLIYFQGNSAPDKSGLPSDRFSAERTGGSVSTLTIQRTQQEDSAVYLCASSQIVGGIGELFFGEGSRLTVL.

This clonotype was observed many times. This rearrangement joins TRBV6-1 to TRBJ2-5; the D is unclear. The CDR3 runs to 11 residues. V was clipped by 9 bases and J by 4 bases, with 9 bases between them. CDR1 is MNHNS and CDR2 is SASEGT in the germline V gene. The CDR3 loop is CASRALETQYF. The CDR3 nucleotides are TGTGCCAGTCGGGCCTTAGAGACCCAGTACTTC.

This clonotype was observed at least ten times. This rearrangement joins TRBV29-1 to TRBJ2-5; perhaps D is TRBD1 or TRBD2 (5 bases each). The CDR3 sequence is 13 residues long. Germline CDR1 reads SQVTM; CDR2 reads ANQGSEA. The ends were cut back, 6 bases at V and 3 bases at J, with 14 bases in the middle. CDR3 nucleotide sequence: TGCAGCGTGTCATTCTTGGGGGAAGAGACCCAGTACTTC. Its translation is CSVSFLGEETQYF.

This clonotype was seen many times. CDR3 nucleotides: TGTGCCAGCAGCGAGACGACAGTTACTGGAAACACCATATATTTT. This sequence encodes CASSETTVTGNTIYF. This chain joins TRBV9 and TRBJ1-3; D is perhaps TRBD1 (5 bases). The germline V gene has CDR1 SGDLS and CDR2 YYNGEE. The germline V and J ends were trimmed by 3 bases and 2 bases, with 12 bases remaining between them. The CDR3 totals 15 residues.

This clonotype was picked up many times. This chain connects TRBV20-1 to TRBJ1-1; D gene uncertain. Deletions cut 8 bases from V and 0 bases from J, with 10 bases between. The CDR3 has 12 residues. CDR1 is DFQATT and CDR2 is SNEGSKA in the germline V gene (reference sequence). CDR3 DNA: TGCAGTTATCCTCTCATGAACACTGAAGCTTTCTTT. Amino acid sequence: CSYPLMNTEAFF.

This clonotype was picked up a small number of times. J is TRBJ2-3 and V is TRBV5-4; D possibly corresponds to TRBD1 (7 bases). V gave up 4 bases and J gave up 2 bases, with 17 bases separating them. Germline V gene data show CDR1 as SGHNT and CDR2 as YYREEE (reference sequence). The CDR3 loop spans 16 amino acids. This CDR3 reads CASSRGPGQLTDTQYF. The CDR3 nucleotides are TGTGCCAGCAGCCGGGGGCCGGGACAGCTCACAGATACGCAGTATTTT.

The sample holds many counts of this clonotype. An end of the junction differs from the germline gene, which may be a read error. The V and J genes are TRBV12-3 or TRBV12-4 and TRBJ1-6, with no clear D. This CDR3 has 12 residues. CDR3 DNA sequence: TGTGCCAGCAGTCCCCCCAATTCTCCCCTCCACTTT. Its protein product is CASSPPNSPLHF.

This clonotype was detected ten times or more. The gene calls are TRBV2 and TRBJ1-6; D is possibly TRBD1 (5 bases). Between the trimmed V and J ends, which lost 11 bases and 7 bases, there was a span of 18 bases. The CDR3 runs to 14 residues. CDR1 SNHLY and CDR2 FYNNEI come from the germline V gene. CDR3 sequence: CAGGEQVGNSPLHF. CDR3 bases: TGTGCCGGGGGGGAACAGGTTGGAAATTCACCCCTCCACTTT.

This clonotype was recorded many times. CDR3 sequence (DNA): TGTGCCAGCAGCTTCCTACGGACAGGGGGTCGTAATGAGCAGTTCTTC. It translates to CASSFLRTGGRNEQFF. This sequence joins TRBV5-5 and TRBJ2-1, with 10 nucleotides matching TRBD1. V shed 2 bases and J 7 bases; nucleotides not matched to a gene: 9. Per the germline V gene, CDR1 is SGHKS and CDR2 is YYEKEE (reference sequence). The CDR3 is 16 amino acids.

This clonotype was seen ten or more times. The chain uses TRBV20-1 and TRBJ1-4, with TRBD1 matching 10 bases. J was trimmed by 5 bases and V by 7 bases; bases with no gene match: 1. CDR3 length: 12 amino acids. Per germline, CDR1 DFQATT and CDR2 SNEGSKA (reference sequence). The CDR3 DNA is TGCAGTGTGGGACAGGGGAATGAAAAACTGTTTTTT. This codes for CSVGQGNEKLFF.

This clonotype was observed at least ten times. This chain uses TRBV28 with TRBJ1-2; 9 bases line up with TRBD1. Germline CDR1 and CDR2: MDHEN and SYDVKM. This CDR3 is built from 15 residues. With 5 bases clipped from V and 1 base from J, the junction kept 5 bases outside the gene matches. The CDR3, as DNA: TGTGCCAGCAGTGAAACAGGGGGCTTTAACTATGGCTACACCTTC. Translating it yields CASSETGGFNYGYTF.

This chain connects TRBV7-2 to TRBJ2-7; TRBD2 matches at 10 bases. The trim removed 2 bases at V and 2 bases at J, leaving 6 bases unmatched. CDR3 length: 16 residues. Germline CDR1 is SGHTA and CDR2 is FQGNSA. CDR3 sequence (DNA): TGTGCCAGCAGCTTAATAATAGCGGGAGGTACCTACGAGCAGTACTTC. It translates to CASSLIIAGGTYEQYF.

The table lists this clonotype with many counts. The chain is built from TRBV10-3 and TRBJ2-7; D gene uncertain. V lost 2 bases and J lost 4, with 3 bases in between. Germline CDR1 and CDR2: ENHRY and SYGVKD. The CDR3 contains 11 residues. Here the CDR3 reads CAISEAYEQYF. Here the CDR3 DNA reads TGTGCCATCAGTGAGGCATACGAGCAGTACTTC.

This clonotype has more than one count but fewer than ten. This chain joins TRBV4-3 and TRBJ1-1; D is unresolved. The CDR3 spans 14 residues. The germline CDR1 and CDR2 sequences are LGHNA and YSLEER. Trimming cost V 0 bases and J 1 base, with 6 bases left between them. The CDR3 region is CASSQDWKNTEAFF. In nucleotides, the CDR3 is TGCGCCAGCAGCCAAGATTGGAAGAACACTGAAGCTTTCTTT.

This clonotype was counted at least ten times. This chain joins TRBV5-1 and TRBJ1-1, with D unresolved. The length of the CDR3 is 14 residues. The V gene lost 0 bases and the J gene lost 3 bases, with 9 bases spanning the gap. Per the germline V gene, CDR1 is SGHRS and CDR2 is YFSETQ. CDR3 nucleotides: TGCGCCAGCAGCTTGGAACCATTCGACACTGAAGCTTTCTTT. Encoded protein: CASSLEPFDTEAFF. The entire variable domain, with the rest obtained from reference TRBV5-1 and TRBJ1-1, is as follows: KAGVTQTPRYLIKTRGQQVTLSCSPISGHRSVSWYQQTPGQGLQFLFEYFSETQRNKGNFPGRFSGRQFSNSRSEMNVSTLELGDSALYLCASSLEPFDTEAFFGQGTRLTVV.

This clonotype was recorded at least ten times. The DNA of the CDR3 is TGTGCCAGCAGCTTAAGCCCCAGGGGGCAAGAGACCCAGTACTTC. It yields the protein CASSLSPRGQETQYF. This rearrangement joins TRBV11-1 to TRBJ2-5; 7 positions match TRBD1. V shed 2 bases and J 2 bases; nucleotides not matched to a gene: 5. The CDR3 is made up of 15 amino acids. Germline CDR1 and CDR2: SGHAT and FQDESV (reference sequence).